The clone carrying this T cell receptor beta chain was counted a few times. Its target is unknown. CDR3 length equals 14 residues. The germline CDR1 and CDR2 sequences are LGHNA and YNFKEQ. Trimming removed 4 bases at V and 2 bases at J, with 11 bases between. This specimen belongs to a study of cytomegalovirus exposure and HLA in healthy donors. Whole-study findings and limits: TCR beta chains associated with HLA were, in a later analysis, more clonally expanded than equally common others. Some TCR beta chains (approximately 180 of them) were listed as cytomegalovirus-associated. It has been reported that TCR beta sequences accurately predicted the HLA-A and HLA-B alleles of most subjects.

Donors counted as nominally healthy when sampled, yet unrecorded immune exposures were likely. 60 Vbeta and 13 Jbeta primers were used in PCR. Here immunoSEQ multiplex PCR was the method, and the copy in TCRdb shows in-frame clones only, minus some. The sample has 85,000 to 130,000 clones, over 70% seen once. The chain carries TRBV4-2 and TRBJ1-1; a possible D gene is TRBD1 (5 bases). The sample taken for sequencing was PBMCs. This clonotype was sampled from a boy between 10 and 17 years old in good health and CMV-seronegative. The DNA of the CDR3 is TGTGCCAGCAGCCCCGGAAGGGGCAACACTGAAGCTTTCTTT. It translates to CASSPGRGNTEAFF.